This T cell receptor beta chain was profiled in a study of blood T cell repertoires in COVID-19. Turning to the study itself: COVID-19 samples from acute and convalescent phases originated in the United States, Italy and Spain.

Study processing details: Amplification with reference gene primers provided the estimates of nucleated cell counts. Assay: immunoSEQ multiplex PCR; the TCRdb copy retains only in-frame clones and omits some. D and trimming were read from the DNA, whereas the V and J calls and clone size are those reported in that table. Among about 430,000 clones, more than 70% were seen once, and the ten largest hold approximately 1.5%. Categorization into cohorts depended on clinical history that participants reported. The CDR3 has 16 amino acids. The trim removed 5 bases at V and 2 bases at J, leaving 9 bases unmatched. Germline V gives CDR1 LNHDA, CDR2 SQIVND (reference sequence). This clone is a singleton in its sample.

The sample was PBMCs or T cells enriched from blood (not recorded which). The TCR originated in a woman aged 18-29 years who had been exposed to COVID-19. The genes are TRBV19 and TRBJ1-5; 7 bases map to TRBD1. CDR3 in DNA: TGTGCCAGTAGTCCCAAAGGGGGCTTGGGCAATCAGCCCCAGCATTTT. As protein: CASSPKGGLGNQPQHF. Supplemented by reference TRBV19 and TRBJ1-5, the full variable domain reads DGGITQSPKYLFRKEGQNVTLSCEQNLNHDAMYWYRQDPGQGLRLIYYSQIVNDFQKGDIAEGYSVSREKKESFPLTVTSAQKNPTAFYLCASSPKGGLGNQPQHFGDGTRLSIL.